The clone carrying this TCR beta chain was picked up one time. The antigen is unknown. The germline V gene encodes CDR1 MNHNS and CDR2 SASEGT. This CDR3 spans 12 amino acids. V was pared by 5 bases and J by 7 bases, with 9 bases between. Using constant-segment primers, 5'RACE produced TCR alpha and TCR beta cDNA libraries carrying sample barcodes and UMIs. Using its own MiXCR run on the 5' RACE reads, TCRdb lists one record per CDR3 protein. The sample has some 49,000 distinct CDR3 sequences; 25% to 35% are singletons. The data were obtained in a study of T-cell memory formation after mild COVID-19. Overall study results and limits: Memory cells collected pre-infection included some clones that later responded, suggesting cross-reactive memory joined.

Sequencing input: PBMCs or a T cell subset sorted from them (not recorded which). This TCR was sampled from a young man who had mild COVID-19 (a few samples of this study predate the infection). Cell type and time point are not known. The chain is built from TRBV6-1 and TRBJ1-5, with D possibly matching TRBD1 (6 bases). CDR3 loop: CASSKGEQPQHF. The DNA of the CDR3 is TGTGCCAGCAGTAAGGGGGAGCAGCCCCAGCATTTT.